This entry is about one T cell receptor (beta chain). This receptor's antigen is unknown. Base qualities are not recorded, but no much larger clone differs from it by a single base. Inclusive of the bounding cysteine and phenylalanine, the CDR3 is 15 residues long. Only the CDR3 portion is preserved as DNA: 45 bases, with reading frame beginning at the first base. V ends up 6 bases short and J 7 bases short, with an unmatched junction base count of 11. CDR1 SNHLY and CDR2 FYNNEI are derived from the germline V gene. These data belong to a study of cytomegalovirus exposure and HLA in healthy donors (dated by TCRdb to the late 2010s). Broadly, across the study: According to a later analysis, the 120 or so validation repertoires were produced on the same platform as the approximately 610 repertoires of the first cohort. The study aimed to test whether signatures of past pathogen exposure could be identified by cataloging public T cell receptors. To predict cytomegalovirus infection status, the study brought together high-throughput TCR immunosequencing, statistical association of individual TCRs with disease status, and machine learning. Along with the approximately 700-subject first cohort, a separate validation cohort of around 120 different subjects was used.

Overall study results and their limits: The classifier was reported to diagnose cytomegalovirus status with high specificity and sensitivity in both the original and validation cohorts. The study listed 150 to 200 TCR beta chains as associated with cytomegalovirus. The authors suggested that the approach could potentially be generalized to other disease states and immunological phenotypes. Of the cluster scores, approximately 95% were above 0 in a later analysis, which found that TCRs clustered in the first cohort also tended to co-occur in the 90 to 150 validation repertoires. Three of the identified cytomegalovirus-associated TCR beta chains were confirmed in vitro to be specific for cytomegalovirus antigens. All 110 or so repertoires were used to score co-occurrence in the validation cohort in a later analysis, because that analysis had no HLA typing for the cohort. Most TCR sequences were observed very rarely across donors, whereas some public TCRs were present in many individuals.

Separate from the roughly 630-subject first cohort, the validation cohort of 95 to 150 subjects was the group to which the donors belonged. Library method: the immunoSEQ multiplex PCR assay. The authors processed their data as follows. A statistical classification framework was developed to diagnose cytomegalovirus status using the catalog of TCR beta chain sequences. What TCRdb holds here is the immuneACCESS table cut down to in-frame rearrangements. Part of the clones is not present; checked against another copy, under half of the missing clones reflect an unresolved V gene, and the others are unexplained. From that table come the V and J calls and clone size; the DNA was used to work out D and trimming. This sample gives more than 95,000 clones in total; 89% of them show up just once. Roughly 2% of the sample is taken by the ten largest.

The TCR was taken from a woman between 18 and 30 years old in good health and CMV-seronegative. The sequenced material came from PBMCs. The chain was built from TRBV2 and TRBJ1-5; 8 of the junction bases match TRBD1. The base sequence is TGTGCCAGCAGCCCGGCCGGACAGGGAAGCCAGCCCCAGCATTTT. It translates as CASSPAGQGSQPQHF.